Listed below are T cell receptor beta chains from one sample, sequenced in a study of CD8 T cells in ankylosing spondylitis. TCRdb re-derived calls from the 5' RACE reads in MiXCR, one entry per CDR3 protein. This table holds some 200,000 distinct CDR3 sequences, 10% to 15% found once. Sequencing input: blood, either unsorted or a sorted T cell fraction (not recorded which). The receptors stem from a male donor with ankylosing spondylitis or in good health (not recorded which). CDR3s include the opening cysteine and the closing phenylalanine or tryptophan. D genes are given only for firm matches. A clone size is listed for some rows: how often the clone was seen (once, few, many), or a class if it is expanded.

D gene	V gene	CDR3 length	clone size	J gene	CDR3 DNA	CDR3 protein
-	TRBV4-1	15	-	TRBJ2-7	TGCGCCAGCAGCCAAGATGGGTTAGAACTGAGGGAGCAGTACTTC	CASSQDGLELREQYF
TRBD1	TRBV12-3/TRBV12-4	14	few	TRBJ1-1	TGTGCCAGCAGTTTACTTCCAGGGGGCACTGAAGCTTTCTTT	CASSLLPGGTEAFF
TRBD1	TRBV2	14	few	TRBJ2-7	TGTGCCAGCAAAGGGGGGACAGGGCTCTACGAGCAGTACTTC	CASKGGTGLYEQYF
TRBD2	TRBV20-1	13	many	TRBJ2-7	TGCAGTGCTCGGACTAGCGGGAGCTACGAGCAGTACTTC	CSARTSGSYEQYF
-	TRBV9	17	-	TRBJ2-4	TGTGCCAGCAGCGTAGACGGTAAACCTCTAGCCAAAAACATTCAGTACTTC	CASSVDGKPLAKNIQYF
-	TRBV29-1	13	-	TRBJ2-7	TGCAGCGTTGAAGGGCCAGGGGACCCCAAGCAGTACTTC	CSVEGPGDPKQYF
-	TRBV27	15	-	TRBJ2-3	TGTGCCAGCAGTTTCCTTTCGACTAACACAGATACGCAGTATTTT	CASSFLSTNTDTQYF
-	TRBV6-6	11	-	TRBJ1-5	TGTGCCAGCACAGGGAATCAGCCCCAGCATTTT	CASTGNQPQHF
-	TRBV7-3	14	-	TRBJ1-1	TGTGCCAGCAGCTTGCCAGCACGGGCAACTGAAGCTTTCTTT	CASSLPARATEAFF
TRBD2	TRBV4-1	18	-	TRBJ2-1	TGCGCCAGCAGCCAAAGCACCCACGGGACTAGCGGGGGTTATGAGCAGTTCTTC	CASSQSTHGTSGGYEQFF
-	TRBV7-9	16	few	TRBJ2-5	TGTGCCAGCGGATCCCGGACCGTCACAACGGGGGAGACCCAGTACTTC	CASGSRTVTTGETQYF
-	TRBV5-4	14	-	TRBJ1-1	TGTGCCAGCAGCTTTAGCGGGCCCGGGCCTGAAGCTTTCTTT	CASSFSGPGPEAFF
-	TRBV28	16	few	TRBJ2-5	TGTGCCAGTCAAAACAACCGGGCAGGGGCCCAAGAGACCCAGTACTTC	CASQNNRAGAQETQYF
-	TRBV5-1	15	-	TRBJ1-1	TGCGCCAGCAGCTTTTCGGAGAACTGGAACACTGAAGCTTTCTTT	CASSFSENWNTEAFF
-	TRBV12-3/TRBV12-4	15	many	TRBJ1-5	TGTGCCAGCAGTTTAGGACAGGCTGGGGGACAGCCCCAGCATTTT	CASSLGQAGGQPQHF
-	TRBV6-1	15	-	TRBJ2-7	TGTGCCAGCAGTGTCGGACAGTTTTCTTCCTACGAGCAGTACTTC	CASSVGQFSSYEQYF
-	TRBV20-1	17	few	TRBJ2-7	TGCAGTGCTGAAACCGACCTCCGGGACGAGCCCTCCTACGAGCAGTACTTC	CSAETDLRDEPSYEQYF
TRBD2	TRBV18	16	few	TRBJ2-7	TGTGCCAGCTCACCTCCTATAACGAGCGGGAGTTGGGAGCAGTACTTC	CASSPPITSGSWEQYF
-	TRBV18	18	-	TRBJ2-7	TGTGCCAGCTCACCACCCCTCGAAGGGCGCCGGAGCTTCTACGAGCTGTACTTC	CASSPPLEGRRSFYELYF
-	TRBV14	14	many	TRBJ2-1	TGTGCCAGCAGCCAGACGATGGACATTAATGAGCAGTTCTTC	CASSQTMDINEQFF
-	TRBV27	12	-	TRBJ2-1	TGTGCCAGCAGTTTAACGGGGAGTGAGCAGTTCTTC	CASSLTGSEQFF
TRBD2	TRBV7-9	15	many	TRBJ2-7	TGTGCCAGCAGCTTAGCTGGCGGGAGCCTATTCGAGCAGTACTTC	CASSLAGGSLFEQYF
TRBD1	TRBV29-1	12	few	TRBJ2-1	TGCAGCGTTGAACCACAGGGGAGTGAGCAGTTCTTC	CSVEPQGSEQFF
-	TRBV7-9	16	-	TRBJ2-3	TGTGCCAGCAGCAGTACGACAGCAAATGCGGGAGATACGCAGTATTTT	CASSSTTANAGDTQYF
TRBD1	TRBV20-1	15	few	TRBJ2-2	TGCAGTGCTGCTCGACAGGGTTCGAACACCGGGGAGCTGTTTTTT	CSAARQGSNTGELFF
TRBD2	TRBV7-2	16	few	TRBJ2-7	TGTGCCAGCAGCTTAGTCCCAGCGGGGGACTCCTACGAGCAGTACTTC	CASSLVPAGDSYEQYF
TRBD2	TRBV7-8	15	-	TRBJ2-7	TGTGCCAGCAGCTTCTATGGCGGGAGGGTTAACGAGCAGTACTTC	CASSFYGGRVNEQYF
-	TRBV20-1	11	few	TRBJ2-7	TGCAGTGCTAGCCAGGGGAGCGAGCAGTACTTC	CSASQGSEQYF
-	TRBV12-3/TRBV12-4	13	-	TRBJ2-1	TGTGCCAGCAGTCCTTACGGTCACAATGAGCAGTTCTTC	CASSPYGHNEQFF
-	TRBV28	15	few	TRBJ1-2	TGTGCCAGCAGTTTGACCCAGGGCGCAGGCTATGGCTACACCTTC	CASSLTQGAGYGYTF
-	TRBV11-2	14	-	TRBJ2-7	TGTGCCAGCAGCTTAGATCTGGGGCTCTACGAGCAGTACTTC	CASSLDLGLYEQYF
TRBD2	TRBV4-1	15	many	TRBJ2-1	TGCGCCAGCAGCCTGGGACTAGCGGGAGCCTATGAGCAGTTCTTC	CASSLGLAGAYEQFF
-	TRBV6-5	14	-	TRBJ1-2	TGTGCCAGCAGTTACTCGCCCGCAAGCTATGGCTACACCTTC	CASSYSPASYGYTF
-	TRBV4-1	15	many	TRBJ2-7	TGCGCCAGCAGCCAACGTAAGGATGGAAACTACGAGCAGTACTTC	CASSQRKDGNYEQYF
TRBD2	TRBV4-1	16	few	TRBJ2-7	TGCGCCAGCAGCCAAGTTCTTTTGGGGGAGGGCCCCGAGCAGTACTTC	CASSQVLLGEGPEQYF